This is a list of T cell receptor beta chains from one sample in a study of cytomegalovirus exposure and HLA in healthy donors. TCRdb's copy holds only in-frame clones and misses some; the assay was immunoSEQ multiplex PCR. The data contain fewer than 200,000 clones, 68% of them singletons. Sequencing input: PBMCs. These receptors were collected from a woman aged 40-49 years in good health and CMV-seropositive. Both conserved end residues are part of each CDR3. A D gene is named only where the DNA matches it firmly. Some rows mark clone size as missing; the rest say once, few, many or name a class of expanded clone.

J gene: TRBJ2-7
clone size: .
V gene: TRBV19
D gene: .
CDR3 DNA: TGTGCCAGTAGTATTCGATTACAGACCTACGAGCAGTACTTC
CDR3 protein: CASSIRLQTYEQYF

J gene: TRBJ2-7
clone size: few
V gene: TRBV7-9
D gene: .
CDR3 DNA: TGTGCCAGCAGCTTTTCTACTATAGCCTACGAGCAGTACTTC
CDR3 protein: CASSFSTIAYEQYF

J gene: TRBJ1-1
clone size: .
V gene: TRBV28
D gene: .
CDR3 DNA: TGTGCCAGCAGTTTCGGGGAAACACGGGGAGCTTTCTTT
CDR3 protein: CASSFGETRGAFF

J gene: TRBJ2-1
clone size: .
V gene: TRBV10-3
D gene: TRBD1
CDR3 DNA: TGTGCCATCAGTGCCCGGACAGGGGGCTCCTACAATGAGCAGTTCTTC
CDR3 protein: CAISARTGGSYNEQFF

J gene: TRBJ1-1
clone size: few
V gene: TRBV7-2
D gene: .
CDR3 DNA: TGTGCCAGCAGCCAAGATTCAAGTACATTAACTGAAGCTTTCTTT
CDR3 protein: CASSQDSSTLTEAFF

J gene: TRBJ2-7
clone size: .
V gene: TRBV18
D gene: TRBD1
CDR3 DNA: TGTGCCAGCTCACCCCCGGGACAGGGGTCCGTCGAGCAGTACTTC
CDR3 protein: CASSPPGQGSVEQYF

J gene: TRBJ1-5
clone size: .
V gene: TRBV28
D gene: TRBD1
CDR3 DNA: TGTGCCAGCAGTTTCCCCGGACAGGTGAATCAGCCCCAGCATTTT
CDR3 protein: CASSFPGQVNQPQHF

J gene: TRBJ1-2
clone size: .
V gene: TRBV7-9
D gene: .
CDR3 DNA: TGTGCCAGCAGCTCAGGGTTAGAGGATGGCTACACCTTC
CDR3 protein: CASSSGLEDGYTF

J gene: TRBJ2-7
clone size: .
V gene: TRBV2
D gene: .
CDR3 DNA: TGTGCCAGCCGCTACAGGGTCCCCTCCTACGAGCAGTACTTC
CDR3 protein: CASRYRVPSYEQYF

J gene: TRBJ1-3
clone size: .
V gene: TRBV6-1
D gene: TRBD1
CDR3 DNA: TGTGCCAGCAGCCTGGACAGGAGCTCTGGAAACACCATATATTTT
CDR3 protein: CASSLDRSSGNTIYF

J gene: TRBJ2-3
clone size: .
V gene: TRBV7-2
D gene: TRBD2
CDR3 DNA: TGTGCCAGCAGCTCAGGACTAGCAGGAGATACGCAGTATTTT
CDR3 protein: CASSSGLAGDTQYF

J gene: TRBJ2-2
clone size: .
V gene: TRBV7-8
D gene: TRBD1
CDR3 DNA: TGTGCCAGCAGCATACCGGGACAGGGGAACACCGGGGAGCTGTTTTTT
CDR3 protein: CASSIPGQGNTGELFF

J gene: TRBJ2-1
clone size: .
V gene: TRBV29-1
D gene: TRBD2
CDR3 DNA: TGCAGCGCGGCGTCTCGACTAGCGGTAAATGAGCAGTTCTTC
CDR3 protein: CSAASRLAVNEQFF

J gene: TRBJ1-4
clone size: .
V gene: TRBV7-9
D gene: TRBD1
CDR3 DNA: TGTGCCAGCAGCTCACAGACAGGGGGCAGGCCAACTAATGAAAAACTGTTTTTT
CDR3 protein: CASSSQTGGRPTNEKLFF

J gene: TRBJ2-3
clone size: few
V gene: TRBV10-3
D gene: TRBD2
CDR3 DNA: TGTGCTAGCGGGGGTCCCACAGATACGCAGTATTTT
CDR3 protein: CASGGPTDTQYF

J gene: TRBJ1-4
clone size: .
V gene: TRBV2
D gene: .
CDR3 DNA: TGTGCCAGCAGGATAACAGGGTTGGGGAATGAAAAACTGTTTTTT
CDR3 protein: CASRITGLGNEKLFF

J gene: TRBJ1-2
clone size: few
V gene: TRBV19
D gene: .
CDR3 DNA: TGTGCCAGTAGTGATGCGCCGTCTGACTATGGCTACACCTTC
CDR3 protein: CASSDAPSDYGYTF

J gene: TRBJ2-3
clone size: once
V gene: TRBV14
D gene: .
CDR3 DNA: TGTGCCAGCAGCTATAATCGTTTGGATACGCAGTATTTT
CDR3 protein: CASSYNRLDTQYF

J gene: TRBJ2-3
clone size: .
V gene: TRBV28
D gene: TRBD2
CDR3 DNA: TGTGCCAGCAGTTTCAGGCGGGGGTGGGCAGATACGCAGTATTTT
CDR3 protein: CASSFRRGWADTQYF

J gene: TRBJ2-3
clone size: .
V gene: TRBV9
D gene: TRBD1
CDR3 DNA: TGTGCCAGCAGCGTAGCGGTCGCCCCGGGACAGGGTTTGGATACGCAGTATTTT
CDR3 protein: CASSVAVAPGQGLDTQYF

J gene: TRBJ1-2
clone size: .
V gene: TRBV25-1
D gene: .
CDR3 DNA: TGTGCCAGCAGTGGAAGGGGAGGCGGTGGCTACACCTTC
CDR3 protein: CASSGRGGGGYTF

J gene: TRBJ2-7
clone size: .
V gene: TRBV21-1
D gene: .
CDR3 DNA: TGTGCCAGCAGCCCAACGGAACTCCCGGGTGAGCAGTACTTC
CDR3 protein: CASSPTELPGEQYF

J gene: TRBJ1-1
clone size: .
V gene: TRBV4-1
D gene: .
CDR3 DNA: TGCGCCAGCAGCCAAGTGGCGGGGAACACTGAAGCTTTCTTT
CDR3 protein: CASSQVAGNTEAFF

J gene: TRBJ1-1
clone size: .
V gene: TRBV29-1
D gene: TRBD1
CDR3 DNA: TGCAGCGTGGCAGGGGGGATGAACACTGAAGCTTTCTTT
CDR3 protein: CSVAGGMNTEAFF

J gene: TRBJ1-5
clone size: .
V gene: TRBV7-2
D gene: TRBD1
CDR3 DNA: TGTGCCAGCAGCTCCTCCGGGACAGGGGGTCAGCCCCAGCATTTT
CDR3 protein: CASSSSGTGGQPQHF

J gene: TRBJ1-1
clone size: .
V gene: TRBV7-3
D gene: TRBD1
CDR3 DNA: TGTGCCAGCAGCTTAGAGGGGGCCGTCACTGAAGCTTTCTTT
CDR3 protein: CASSLEGAVTEAFF

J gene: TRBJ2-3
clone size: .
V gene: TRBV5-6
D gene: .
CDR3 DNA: TGTGCCAGCAGCTTCCGGAAGACAGTTTTCATTAGCACAGATACGCAGTATTTT
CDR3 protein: CASSFRKTVFISTDTQYF

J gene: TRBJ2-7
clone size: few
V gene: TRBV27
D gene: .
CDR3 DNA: TGTGCCAGCAGTTCCCGATCTCTCCGGTCTACGGGGGAGTACGAGCAGTACTTC
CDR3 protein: CASSSRSLRSTGEYEQYF

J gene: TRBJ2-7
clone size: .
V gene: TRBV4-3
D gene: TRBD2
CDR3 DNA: TGCGCCAGCAGCCAAGGGGCAGGGACTAGCGGGAGGGCCAGGAGTATGTACGAGCAGTACTTC
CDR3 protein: CASSQGAGTSGRARSMYEQYF

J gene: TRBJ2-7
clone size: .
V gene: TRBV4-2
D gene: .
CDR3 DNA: TGTGCCAGCAGCCAAGAGGCGGGACCCGGCTACGAGCAGTACTTC
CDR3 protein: CASSQEAGPGYEQYF